This TCR beta chain came from a study of T cell repertoires in cytomegalovirus infection. Germline values: CDR1 MGHRA, CDR2 YSYEKL. The trim removed 0 bases at V and 6 bases at J, leaving 4 bases unmatched. This CDR3 region has 15 residues. This clonotype was detected many times. TCRdb re-called the reads through MiXCR, storing one row per CDR3 protein. This sample has some 130,000 distinct CDR3 sequences, with roughly 9% found just once. This TCR was sampled from a human donor in good health (CMV status not recorded). Some clones in this sample may be carry-over from other donors' samples. Sequenced material: PBMCs. The chain is built from TRBV4-1 and TRBJ2-2; 7 positions agree with TRBD2. Here the CDR3 reads CASSQEGTMAGELFF. CDR3 coding DNA: TGCGCCAGCAGCCAAGAGGGGACTATGGCCGGGGAGCTGTTTTTT.